Listed here are 20 T cell receptor beta chains from one sample, sequenced in a study of shared clonotypes between healthy human individuals. TCRdb keeps only in-frame clones here, not all; method: immunoSEQ multiplex PCR. The sample yields more than 550,000 clones, just over 90% seen once. Naivety among CD8 cells was defined by CD45RO negativity and positive CCR7 selection, thereby excluding terminally differentiated effector memory CD45RA+ cells. Input material: naive CD8+ T cells sorted from blood. These receptors originate from a young man in good health.

The V and J genes are TRBV7-9 and TRBJ1-3; TRBD1 matches at 7 bases. This CDR3 is built from 16 residues. V shed 5 bases and J 0 bases; nucleotides not matched to a gene: 7. Germline CDR1 is SEHNR and CDR2 is FQNEAQ (reference sequence). The CDR3 spells CASSTSDRSSGNTIYF. The DNA of the CDR3 is TGTGCCAGCAGCACCTCGGACAGGAGCTCTGGAAACACCATATATTTT.

This clone has a single count. This sequence joins TRBV19 and TRBJ2-7, with D perhaps TRBD1 (6 bases). This CDR3 is built from 12 residues. The germline gives CDR1 LNHDA, CDR2 SQIVND (reference sequence). V lost 6 bases and J 3 bases, leaving 9 bases between the germline ends. This CDR3 is CASRGHYYEQYF. The CDR3 bases are TGTGCCAGTAGGGGACACTACTACGAGCAGTACTTC.

J is TRBJ2-7 and V is TRBV15; D may be TRBD1 (6 bases). Germline V gene sequence: CDR1 LNHNV, CDR2 YYDKDF (reference sequence). Trimming stripped 1 base from V and 2 bases from J, with 15 bases between. The CDR3 totals 16 residues. DNA of the CDR3: TGTGCCACCAGCAGAGCCCCAGGGGTCGAGACCTACGAGCAGTACTTC. This codes for CATSRAPGVETYEQYF.

The chain employs TRBV7-8 and TRBJ2-1, with 15 bases that match TRBD2. With V trimmed by 7 bases and J by 9 bases, 19 bases remained unmatched. Germline CDR1 is SGHVS and CDR2 is FQNEAQ. The CDR3 has 19 residues. The CDR3 reads CASTSTSGTSGRPAGEQFF. The CDR3 coding sequence is TGTGCCAGCACTTCCACTTCCGGGACTAGCGGGAGGCCGGCGGGTGAGCAGTTCTTC.

The rearrangement links TRBV6-1 to TRBJ1-5; D is possibly TRBD1 (6 bases). This CDR3 is 17 amino acids long. The germline V gene has CDR1 MNHNS and CDR2 SASEGT. V was cut by 1 base and J by 0 bases, with 13 bases left in between. The CDR3 DNA is TGTGCCAGCAGTGAAGATCCAGGGGTGGATAGCAATCAGCCCCAGCATTTT. This gives the protein CASSEDPGVDSNQPQHF.

The chain joins TRBV4-3 to TRBJ2-3, with 10 bases that match TRBD2. The V gene end was trimmed by 0 bases and the J gene end by 3 bases; junction bases not matched to a gene: 3. Germline-derived CDR1 and CDR2 are LGHNA and YSLEER. The CDR3 has 16 amino acids. The CDR3 region has the DNA TGCGCCAGCAGCCAAGAACCTAGCGGGAGTACAGATACGCAGTATTTT. The encoded protein is CASSQEPSGSTDTQYF.

The gene calls are TRBV19 and TRBJ2-6; TRBD2 matches 10 bases. In germline, CDR1 is LNHDA, CDR2 SQIVND (reference sequence). The CDR3 runs 23 residues. V gave up 3 bases and J gave up 0 bases; unmatched junction bases: 20. The CDR3 nucleotides are TGTGCCAGTAGTATGTTACCGCTCCCGTTTAGCGGGAGGAGCAGCTCTGGGGCCAACGTCCTGACTTTC. Protein: CASSMLPLPFSGRSSSGANVLTF.

The chain joins TRBV7-9 to TRBJ2-7; D remains unclear. This CDR3 contains 15 residues. In germline, CDR1 is SEHNR, CDR2 FQNEAQ (reference sequence). The V and J ends lost 5 bases and 1 base respectively, with 15 bases between them. DNA for the CDR3: TGTGCCAGCAGCAATGGTGGGGTAGAATCCTACGAGCAGTACTTC. Translating it yields CASSNGGVESYEQYF. Variable domain in full (rest from reference TRBV7-9 and TRBJ2-7): DTGVSQNPRHKITKRGQNVTFRCDPISEHNRLYWYRQTLGQGPEFLTYFQNEAQLEKSRLLSDRFSAERPKGSFSTLEIQRTEQGDSAMYLCASSNGGVESYEQYFGPGTRLTVT.

The V call is TRBV5-5, the J call TRBJ2-1, with a possible D match to TRBD2 (5 bases). The CDR3 is made up of 14 amino acids. Germline CDR1 SGHKS, CDR2 YYEKEE (reference sequence). The V end was cut by 1 base, the J end by 2 bases, with 7 bases between. The CDR3 sequence is CASSLMGAYNEQFF. The CDR3 bases are TGTGCCAGCAGCTTGATGGGAGCCTACAATGAGCAGTTCTTC.

The chain links TRBV11-3 to TRBJ2-1, with a weak D call TRBD2 (6 bases). V lost 5 bases and J 5 bases, leaving 19 bases between the germline ends. The CDR3 totals 16 residues. Germline values: CDR1 SGHNT, CDR2 YENEEA. The CDR3 protein is CASSLSLGGRHNEQFF. As DNA, the CDR3 is TGTGCCAGCAGCCTATCCCTCGGAGGGAGACACAATGAGCAGTTCTTC.

This chain links TRBV9 with TRBJ2-2; 7 positions match TRBD2. The germline gives CDR1 SGDLS, CDR2 YYNGEE. The CDR3 has 12 residues. CDR3: CVGGSYTGELFF. In DNA form, the CDR3 reads TGTGTTGGCGGGAGTTACACCGGGGAGCTGTTTTTT.

By share, this clone ranks as medium-sized. The CDR3 here is CASSLQGRTEAFF. The DNA of the CDR3 is TGTGCCAGCAGCTTACAGGGACGGACTGAAGCTTTCTTT. This chain links TRBV7-8 with TRBJ1-1, with a possible D match to TRBD1 (5 bases). The CDR3 has 13 residues. Germline lookup yields CDR1 SGHVS and CDR2 FQNEAQ. Trimming left V 2 bases short and J 5 bases short, with 9 bases between.

The CDR3 DNA follows: TGTGCCACCAGCCCCCACCGGACAGGGAGGGAGACCCAGTACTTC. Residues: CATSPHRTGRETQYF. The rearrangement uses TRBV15 and TRBJ2-5, with TRBD1 matching 8 bases. J gave up 5 bases and V 5 bases, and 10 bases lay outside the gene matches. The CDR3 has 15 amino acids. CDR1 LNHNV and CDR2 YYDKDF come from the germline V gene (reference sequence).

The count of this clone is one. The J gene is TRBJ1-5, the V gene TRBV28; 8 positions match TRBD1. The CDR3 spans 16 residues. After removal of 2 bases from V and 4 bases from J, the junction contained 7 bases not matched to a gene. Germline V gene lookup returns CDR1 MDHEN and CDR2 SYDVKM. This CDR3 is CASSLPRTGWNQPQHF. CDR3 coding DNA: TGTGCCAGCAGTTTACCTCGGACAGGGTGGAATCAGCCCCAGCATTTT.

V and J are TRBV4-1 and TRBJ2-7; 7 bases align to TRBD2. J lost 2 bases, V lost 4 bases, and 8 bases had no gene match. The CDR3 loop spans 15 amino acids. Germline V CDR1 and CDR2: MGHRA, YSYEKL. CDR3 nucleotides: TGCGCCAGCAGCCTAGCGGAGACTAGCCCCTACGAGCAGTACTTC. Its protein is CASSLAETSPYEQYF.

The rearrangement links TRBV27 to TRBJ2-1; 7 positions agree with TRBD2. CDR1 MNHEY and CDR2 SMNVEV come from the germline V gene (reference sequence). J was trimmed by 4 bases and V by 4 bases; bases with no gene match: 1. CDR3 length equals 13 residues. CDR3 region: CASSWEGYNEQFF. CDR3 sequence (DNA): TGTGCCAGCAGTTGGGAGGGGTACAATGAGCAGTTCTTC.

The V and J genes are TRBV9 and TRBJ2-2, with 11 bases matching TRBD2. This CDR3 is 16 amino acids long. V was clipped by 0 bases and J by 4 bases; unmatched bases: 2. From germline, CDR1 is SGDLS and CDR2 YYNGEE. Here the CDR3 reads CASSVGSGRATGELFF. As DNA, the CDR3 is TGTGCCAGCAGCGTAGGTAGCGGGAGGGCCACCGGGGAGCTGTTTTTT.

The V gene is TRBV27, the J gene TRBJ2-2; D unresolved. Trimming shortened V by 3 bases and J by 0 bases, and 8 bases separated the two germline ends. Germline V CDR1 and CDR2: MNHEY, SMNVEV (reference sequence). The CDR3 consists of 15 residues. The CDR3 protein is CASSFRAANTGELFF. CDR3 nucleotides: TGTGCCAGCAGTTTCAGAGCTGCGAACACCGGGGAGCTGTTTTTT.

This chain connects TRBV29-1 to TRBJ2-7; tentatively, D is TRBD2 (6 bases). Germline CDR1 is SQVTM and CDR2 is ANQGSEA. The ends were cut back, 4 bases at V and 5 bases at J, with 18 bases in the middle. The CDR3 is 14 residues long. The DNA for the CDR3 is TGCAGCGTTGGGCCCCGCGGGATCACCGACGAGCAGTACTTC. Its translation: CSVGPRGITDEQYF.

The chain couples TRBV13 to TRBJ2-5, with no clear D. CDR3 length: 13 amino acids. V was pared by 5 bases and J by 5 bases, with 12 bases between. Germline V gene data show CDR1 as PRHDT and CDR2 as FYEKMQ (reference sequence). The CDR3 bases are TGTGCCAGCAGCCAATGGCCCCCCGAGACCCAGTACTTC. As protein: CASSQWPPETQYF.